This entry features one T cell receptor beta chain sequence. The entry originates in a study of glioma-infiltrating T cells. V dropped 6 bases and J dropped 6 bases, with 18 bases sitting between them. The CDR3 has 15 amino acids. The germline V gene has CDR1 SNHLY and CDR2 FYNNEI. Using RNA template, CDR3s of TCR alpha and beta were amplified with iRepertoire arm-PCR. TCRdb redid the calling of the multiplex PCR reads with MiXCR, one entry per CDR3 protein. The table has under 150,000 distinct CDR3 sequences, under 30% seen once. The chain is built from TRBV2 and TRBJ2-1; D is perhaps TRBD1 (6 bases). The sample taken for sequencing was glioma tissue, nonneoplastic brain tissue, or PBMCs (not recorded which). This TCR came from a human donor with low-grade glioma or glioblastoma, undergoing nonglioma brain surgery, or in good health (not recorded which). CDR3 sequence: CASSLHSRGGNEQFF. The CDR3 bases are TGTGCCAGCAGCCTCCATTCCAGGGGCGGCAATGAGCAGTTCTTC.